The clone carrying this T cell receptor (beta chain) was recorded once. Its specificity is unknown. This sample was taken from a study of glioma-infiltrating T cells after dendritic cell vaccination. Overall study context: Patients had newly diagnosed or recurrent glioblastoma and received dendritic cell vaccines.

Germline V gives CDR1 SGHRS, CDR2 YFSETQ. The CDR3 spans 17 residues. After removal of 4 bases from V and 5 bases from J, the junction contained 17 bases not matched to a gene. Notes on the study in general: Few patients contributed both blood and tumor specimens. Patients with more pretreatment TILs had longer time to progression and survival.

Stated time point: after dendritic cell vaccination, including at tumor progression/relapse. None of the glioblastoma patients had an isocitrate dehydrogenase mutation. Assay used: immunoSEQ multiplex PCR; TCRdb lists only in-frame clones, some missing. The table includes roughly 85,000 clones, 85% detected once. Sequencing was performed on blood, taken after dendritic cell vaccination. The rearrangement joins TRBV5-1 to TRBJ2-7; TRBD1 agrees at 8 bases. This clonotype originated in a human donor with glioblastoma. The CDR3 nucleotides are TGCGCCAGCAGCGCGGGGCGTTGGGGACAGGCTGGCCACGAGCAGTACTTC. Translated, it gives CASSAGRWGQAGHEQYF.